The rows below give T cell receptor beta chains drawn from one sample of a study of blood T cell repertoires in COVID-19. Sequenced by immunoSEQ multiplex PCR; TCRdb stores in-frame clones only, minus some. The sample has 40,000 to 45,000 clones, 55% to 75% seen once. Sequencing was done on a sample of peripheral blood. The receptors shown here come from a man older than 75 with acute or convalescent COVID-19. CDR3s include the opening cysteine and the closing phenylalanine or tryptophan. The order of the fields is clone size, D gene, V gene, J gene, CDR3 protein, CDR3 DNA. The D gene is left open where the match is weak. Clone size is given for some rows only: seen once, a few or many times, or a class if the clone is expanded.

abundance: .; d_gene: TRBD2; v_gene: TRBV5-4; j_gene: TRBJ2-7; CDR3aa: CASSLGLAGSSYEQYF; CDR3nt: TGTGCCAGCAGCTTGGGACTAGCGGGATCCTCCTACGAGCAGTACTTC
abundance: .; d_gene: TRBD2; v_gene: TRBV27; j_gene: TRBJ2-3; CDR3aa: CASSFRTSGGRDTQYF; CDR3nt: TGTGCCAGCAGTTTCAGGACTAGCGGGGGGAGGGATACGCAGTATTTT
abundance: .; d_gene: .; v_gene: TRBV28; j_gene: TRBJ1-5; CDR3aa: CASSHSRGGVGNQPQHF; CDR3nt: TGTGCCAGCAGCCACTCCCGGGGAGGGGTTGGCAATCAGCCCCAGCATTTT
abundance: few; d_gene: TRBD2; v_gene: TRBV6-6; j_gene: TRBJ2-1; CDR3aa: CASSGPLAGGISRQFF; CDR3nt: TGTGCCAGCAGCGGTCCACTAGCGGGGGGGATTTCGAGGCAGTTCTTC
abundance: .; d_gene: TRBD2; v_gene: TRBV6-5; j_gene: TRBJ2-3; CDR3aa: CASSYGTRTADTQYF; CDR3nt: TGTGCCAGCAGTTACGGGACTAGGACGGCAGATACGCAGTATTTT
abundance: .; d_gene: .; v_gene: TRBV10-3; j_gene: TRBJ1-3; CDR3aa: CAISPRGYSGNTIYF; CDR3nt: TGTGCCATCAGTCCCAGGGGATACTCTGGAAACACCATATATTTT
abundance: .; d_gene: TRBD1; v_gene: TRBV25-1; j_gene: TRBJ1-4; CDR3aa: CASSEFQGATNEKLFF; CDR3nt: TGTGCCAGCAGTGAATTTCAGGGGGCGACTAATGAAAAACTGTTTTTT
abundance: .; d_gene: TRBD1; v_gene: TRBV6-5; j_gene: TRBJ1-6; CDR3aa: CASSPGTGDHSPLHF; CDR3nt: TGTGCCAGCAGCCCCGGGACAGGGGATCATTCACCCCTCCACTTT
abundance: .; d_gene: .; v_gene: TRBV24-1; j_gene: TRBJ2-3; CDR3aa: CATSDSGSYLSTDTQYF; CDR3nt: TGTGCCACCAGTGATTCAGGGTCCTACCTAAGCACAGATACGCAGTATTTT
abundance: .; d_gene: .; v_gene: TRBV12-5; j_gene: TRBJ1-6; CDR3aa: CASGSPGGRFYNSPLHF; CDR3nt: TGTGCTAGTGGTTCGCCCGGGGGGAGATTCTATAATTCACCCCTCCACTTT
abundance: .; d_gene: TRBD1; v_gene: TRBV6-6; j_gene: TRBJ1-2; CDR3aa: CASSTGGPNYGYTF; CDR3nt: TGTGCCAGCAGCACAGGGGGGCCAAACTATGGCTACACCTTC
abundance: .; d_gene: TRBD1; v_gene: TRBV3-1/TRBV3-2; j_gene: TRBJ2-7; CDR3aa: CASSQATGVGEQYF; CDR3nt: TGTGCCAGCAGCCAAGCGACAGGGGTGGGAGAGCAGTACTTC
abundance: .; d_gene: TRBD2; v_gene: TRBV7-8; j_gene: TRBJ2-3; CDR3aa: CASSSSGGTSTDTQYF; CDR3nt: TGTGCCAGCAGCTCTAGCGGGGGGACTAGCACAGATACGCAGTATTTT
abundance: once; d_gene: TRBD2; v_gene: TRBV6-2/TRBV6-3; j_gene: TRBJ2-2; CDR3aa: CASSSLAGTGELFF; CDR3nt: TGTGCCAGCAGTTCACTAGCGGGTACCGGGGAGCTGTTTTTT
abundance: .; d_gene: .; v_gene: TRBV7-8; j_gene: TRBJ1-1; CDR3aa: CASSSIRQMNTEAFF; CDR3nt: TGTGCCAGCAGCTCGATCAGACAGATGAACACTGAAGCTTTCTTT
abundance: many; d_gene: TRBD1; v_gene: TRBV19; j_gene: TRBJ1-2; CDR3aa: CASSKDRSYGYTF; CDR3nt: TGTGCCAGTAGTAAGGACAGGAGCTATGGCTACACCTTC
abundance: .; d_gene: .; v_gene: TRBV7-8; j_gene: TRBJ2-1; CDR3aa: CASSLERYNEQFF; CDR3nt: TGTGCCAGCAGCTTAGAGAGATACAATGAGCAGTTCTTC
abundance: .; d_gene: .; v_gene: TRBV27; j_gene: TRBJ1-5; CDR3aa: CASSYQEEGRGQPQHF; CDR3nt: TGTGCCAGCAGTTACCAAGAGGAGGGGAGGGGTCAGCCCCAGCATTTT
abundance: .; d_gene: .; v_gene: TRBV7-9; j_gene: TRBJ1-1; CDR3aa: CASSLVASSGTEAFF; CDR3nt: TGTGCCAGCAGCTTGGTGGCATCCTCGGGGACTGAAGCTTTCTTT
abundance: .; d_gene: TRBD1; v_gene: TRBV12-5; j_gene: TRBJ2-7; CDR3aa: CASGVPGQGNYEQYF; CDR3nt: TGTGCTAGTGGCGTCCCGGGACAGGGGAACTACGAGCAGTACTTC
abundance: .; d_gene: .; v_gene: TRBV13; j_gene: TRBJ2-2; CDR3aa: CASSLRGGQSNTGELFF; CDR3nt: TGTGCCAGCAGCTTAAGGGGGGGCCAATCCAACACCGGGGAGCTGTTTTTT
abundance: .; d_gene: .; v_gene: TRBV7-6; j_gene: TRBJ1-1; CDR3aa: CASLGHPNTEAFF; CDR3nt: TGTGCCAGCCTGGGACACCCGAACACTGAAGCTTTCTTT
abundance: .; d_gene: TRBD1; v_gene: TRBV7-2; j_gene: TRBJ2-7; CDR3aa: CASSLGTGYGYEQYF; CDR3nt: TGTGCCAGCAGCTTAGGGACAGGGTATGGGTACGAGCAGTACTTC
abundance: .; d_gene: .; v_gene: TRBV6-5; j_gene: TRBJ1-2; CDR3aa: CASSFVRGADGYTF; CDR3nt: TGTGCCAGCAGTTTCGTCAGGGGCGCTGATGGCTACACCTTC
abundance: .; d_gene: .; v_gene: TRBV30; j_gene: TRBJ2-7; CDR3aa: CAWSPGGGDSYEQYF; CDR3nt: TGTGCCTGGAGTCCGGGAGGGGGCGACTCCTACGAGCAGTACTTC
abundance: .; d_gene: .; v_gene: TRBV10-3; j_gene: TRBJ2-1; CDR3aa: CAISDGTSGANEQFF; CDR3nt: TGTGCCATCAGTGACGGGACTTCTGGGGCCAATGAGCAGTTCTTC
abundance: .; d_gene: .; v_gene: TRBV15; j_gene: TRBJ1-2; CDR3aa: CATSRMTWTEDGYTF; CDR3nt: TGTGCCACCAGCAGGATGACATGGACAGAGGATGGCTACACCTTC
abundance: .; d_gene: TRBD1; v_gene: TRBV4-1; j_gene: TRBJ1-6; CDR3aa: CASSPQGSNSPLHF; CDR3nt: TGCGCCAGCAGCCCACAGGGGAGTAATTCACCCCTCCACTTT
abundance: .; d_gene: .; v_gene: TRBV5-8; j_gene: TRBJ2-3; CDR3aa: CASSSKTDTQYF; CDR3nt: TGTGCCAGCAGCTCAAAAACAGATACGCAGTATTTT
abundance: .; d_gene: TRBD2; v_gene: TRBV10-2; j_gene: TRBJ2-1; CDR3aa: CASRTLAEYNEQFF; CDR3nt: TGCGCCAGCAGGACTCTAGCGGAATACAATGAGCAGTTCTTC
abundance: .; d_gene: .; v_gene: TRBV6-5; j_gene: TRBJ2-7; CDR3aa: CASSYGAQAYEQYF; CDR3nt: TGTGCCAGCAGTTACGGCGCCCAGGCCTACGAGCAGTACTTC
abundance: few; d_gene: .; v_gene: TRBV7-2; j_gene: TRBJ2-1; CDR3aa: CASSLAGGTGNNEQFF; CDR3nt: TGTGCCAGCAGCTTAGCGGGCGGGACTGGTAATAATGAGCAGTTCTTC
abundance: .; d_gene: .; v_gene: TRBV11-3; j_gene: TRBJ2-3; CDR3aa: CASSLAGGDTQYF; CDR3nt: TGTGCCAGCAGCTTGGCTGGGGGGGATACGCAGTATTTT
abundance: .; d_gene: TRBD2; v_gene: TRBV7-2; j_gene: TRBJ2-2; CDR3aa: CASSFTSGKGTGELFF; CDR3nt: TGTGCCAGCAGCTTCACTAGCGGGAAAGGGACCGGGGAGCTGTTTTTT
abundance: .; d_gene: .; v_gene: TRBV7-8; j_gene: TRBJ2-6; CDR3aa: CASSPRNANVLTF; CDR3nt: TGTGCCAGCAGCCCCAGAAACGCCAACGTCCTGACTTTC
abundance: .; d_gene: .; v_gene: TRBV18; j_gene: TRBJ1-4; CDR3aa: CASSRQGWNEKLFF; CDR3nt: TGTGCCAGCTCAAGGCAGGGGTGGAATGAAAAACTGTTTTTT
abundance: .; d_gene: TRBD1; v_gene: TRBV7-3; j_gene: TRBJ2-1; CDR3aa: CASSPDPGQGLWGEQFF; CDR3nt: TGTGCCAGCAGCCCGGATCCAGGACAGGGGTTGTGGGGTGAGCAGTTCTTC
abundance: .; d_gene: TRBD1; v_gene: TRBV19; j_gene: TRBJ1-2; CDR3aa: CASSPTATGVYGYTF; CDR3nt: TGTGCCAGTAGTCCAACCGCGACAGGGGTCTATGGCTACACCTTC
abundance: .; d_gene: .; v_gene: TRBV19; j_gene: TRBJ1-4; CDR3aa: CASSRARANEKLFF; CDR3nt: TGTGCCAGTAGTAGGGCCAGGGCTAATGAAAAACTGTTTTTT